This T cell receptor beta chain appears in the sequencing data of a study of T cell responses to AZD1222 COVID-19 vaccine. Study as a whole: Second-dose schedules of about 4 or about 12 weeks were combined.

General study findings and limits: Clonal diversity may have been underestimated, and the donors were mostly white British, with more females than males.

A word on this clone: Its antigen is as yet unknown.

The table came from immunoSEQ multiplex PCR; TCRdb's copy has only in-frame clones and leaves some out. Counted here are some 140,000 clones, more than 75% occurring once; the ten biggest clones make up about 4%. The CDR3 is made up of 14 amino acids. With 0 bases clipped from V and 4 bases from J, the junction kept 4 bases outside the gene matches. Looked up from germline, CDR1 is GTSNPN and CDR2 is SVGIG (reference sequence). The sequences come from peripheral blood, collected on day 0 of AZD1222 vaccination. The TCR originated in an adult in good health. The gene calls are TRBV30 and TRBJ1-2; TRBD1 aligns across 8 bases. CDR3 protein: CAWSVQGGTYGYTF. DNA for the CDR3: TGTGCCTGGAGTGTACAGGGGGGGACCTATGGCTACACCTTC.